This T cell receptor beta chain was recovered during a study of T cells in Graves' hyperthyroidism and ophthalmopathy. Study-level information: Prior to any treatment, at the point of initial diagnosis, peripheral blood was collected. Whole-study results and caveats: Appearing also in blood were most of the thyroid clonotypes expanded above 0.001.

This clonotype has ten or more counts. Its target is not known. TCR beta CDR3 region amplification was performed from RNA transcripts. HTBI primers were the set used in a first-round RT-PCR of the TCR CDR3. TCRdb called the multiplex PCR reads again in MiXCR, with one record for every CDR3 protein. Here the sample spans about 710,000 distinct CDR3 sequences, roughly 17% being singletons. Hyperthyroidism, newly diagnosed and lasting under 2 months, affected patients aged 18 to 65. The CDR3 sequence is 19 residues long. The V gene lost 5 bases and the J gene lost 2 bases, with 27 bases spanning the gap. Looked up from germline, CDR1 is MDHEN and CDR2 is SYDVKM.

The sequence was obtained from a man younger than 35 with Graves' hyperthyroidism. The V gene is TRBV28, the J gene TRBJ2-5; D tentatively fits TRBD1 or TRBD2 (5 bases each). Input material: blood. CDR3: CASSISPQGRGEGQETQYF. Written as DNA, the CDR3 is TGTGCCAGCAGTATTTCCCCCCAGGGTCGGGGCGAGGGTCAAGAGACCCAGTACTTC.